A selection of T cell receptor beta chains follows, all from one sample in a study of cytomegalovirus exposure and HLA in healthy donors. Profiled with immunoSEQ multiplex PCR; TCRdb holds only in-frame clones, not every one. The repertoire holds approximately 150,000 clones, with roughly 80% as singletons. Source material: PBMCs. These receptor sequences come from a male donor in good health and CMV-seronegative. The CDR3 runs from the conserved cysteine through the conserved F or W. A D gene is named only where the DNA matches it firmly. Size is stated for part of the rows, as once, few or many counts, or as a class when the clone is expanded.

clone size	V gene	J gene	D gene	CDR3 protein	CDR3 DNA
NA	TRBV18	TRBJ2-7	TRBD2	CASSPPTSGVREQYF	TGTGCCAGCTCACCACCGACTAGCGGGGTAAGGGAGCAGTACTTC
NA	TRBV7-9	TRBJ2-7	NA	CASSSGGHEQYF	TGTGCCAGCAGCTCGGGGGGCCACGAGCAGTACTTC
NA	TRBV5-1	TRBJ1-1	NA	CASTDTSNTEAFF	TGCGCCAGCACGGACACGAGTAACACTGAAGCTTTCTTT
NA	TRBV6-1	TRBJ1-6	NA	CASSERPPRVSPLHF	TGTGCCAGCAGTGAGAGGCCTCCGCGGGTATCACCCCTCCACTTT
once	TRBV29-1	TRBJ2-1	NA	CSVAGLRGLINHNEQFF	TGCAGCGTTGCCGGGCTGCGGGGGCTCATCAACCACAATGAGCAGTTCTTC
NA	TRBV5-5	TRBJ2-5	NA	CASSPYGLRETQYF	TGTGCCAGCAGCCCCTACGGACTTCGGGAGACCCAGTACTTC
NA	TRBV19	TRBJ1-4	TRBD1	CASSGTGRLGNEKLFF	TGTGCCAGTAGTGGGACAGGGAGGTTAGGTAATGAAAAACTGTTTTTT
NA	TRBV5-4	TRBJ2-3	NA	CASSGAGTASTDTQYF	TGTGCCAGCAGCGGGGCAGGTACCGCTAGCACAGATACGCAGTATTTT
NA	TRBV7-2	TRBJ1-4	NA	CASSLAKSNEKLFF	TGTGCCAGCAGCTTAGCGAAGAGTAATGAAAAACTGTTTTTT
NA	TRBV4-2	TRBJ1-2	NA	CASSQGRYGYTF	TGTGCCAGCAGCCAAGGTCGCTATGGCTACACCTTC
few	TRBV18	TRBJ2-3	NA	CASSYLRGGSDTQYF	TGTGCCAGCTCATATCTTAGGGGGGGCTCGGATACGCAGTATTTT
NA	TRBV5-5	TRBJ1-4	NA	CASSLGGEEKLFF	TGTGCCAGCAGCTTAGGGGGGGAGGAAAAACTGTTTTTT
once	TRBV4-2	TRBJ2-5	TRBD2	CASSQATSGGGETQYF	TGTGCCAGCAGCCAAGCGACTAGCGGGGGGGGTGAGACCCAGTACTTC
NA	TRBV2	TRBJ2-3	NA	CASSEGQNTDTQYF	TGTGCCAGCAGTGAAGGACAGAACACAGATACGCAGTATTTT
NA	TRBV30	TRBJ2-2	TRBD1	CAWSVADRGRPGELFF	TGTGCCTGGAGTGTGGCTGACAGGGGAAGGCCCGGGGAGCTGTTTTTT
NA	TRBV30	TRBJ2-6	NA	CAWTNSGANVLTF	TGTGCCTGGACTAACTCTGGGGCCAACGTCCTGACTTTC
NA	TRBV7-9	TRBJ2-2	TRBD1	CASSTGTGGRTGELFF	TGTGCCAGCAGCACCGGGACAGGGGGCCGCACCGGGGAGCTGTTTTTT
NA	TRBV29-1	TRBJ1-1	TRBD1	CSALRDRATEAFF	TGCAGCGCCCTCCGGGACAGGGCCACTGAAGCTTTCTTT
NA	TRBV5-1	TRBJ1-2	TRBD1	CASSLGQGARGYTF	TGCGCCAGCAGCCTGGGACAGGGGGCGAGGGGCTACACCTTC
NA	TRBV6-1	TRBJ1-2	NA	CATSPDTIFGYGYTF	TGTGCCACCTCCCCGGACACCATATTTGGCTATGGCTACACCTTC
NA	TRBV11-2	TRBJ1-2	TRBD1	CASSWGQTSGSYTF	TGTGCCAGCAGCTGGGGACAGACGTCTGGCAGCTACACCTTC
NA	TRBV10-2	TRBJ1-2	NA	CASSPRGGYYGYTF	TGCGCCAGCAGTCCAAGAGGCGGCTACTATGGCTACACCTTC
NA	TRBV4-1	TRBJ2-5	NA	CASSQDAHRSFQETQYF	TGCGCCAGCAGCCAAGATGCCCACAGGAGCTTTCAAGAGACCCAGTACTTC
NA	TRBV29-1	TRBJ1-2	NA	CSVEDYVEFYSNYGYTF	TGCAGCGTTGAAGATTATGTAGAATTCTACAGTAACTATGGCTACACCTTC
NA	TRBV5-1	TRBJ2-2	TRBD1	CASSPGTGGAGELFF	TGCGCCAGCAGCCCGGGGACAGGGGGGGCCGGGGAGCTGTTTTTT
NA	TRBV7-9	TRBJ1-2	NA	CASSRGNYGYTF	TGTGCCAGCAGCCGGGGTAACTATGGCTACACCTTC
once	TRBV11-2	TRBJ2-1	NA	CASSLEGALYNEQFF	TGTGCCAGCAGCTTAGAGGGGGCCCTATACAATGAGCAGTTCTTC
NA	TRBV5-6	TRBJ1-4	NA	CASSLSQAATNEKLFF	TGTGCCAGCAGCTTGAGTCAGGCCGCAACTAATGAAAAACTGTTTTTT
NA	TRBV7-6	TRBJ2-1	TRBD1	CASSSPGQGMDEQFF	TGTGCCAGCAGCTCGCCGGGACAGGGTATGGATGAGCAGTTCTTC
NA	TRBV18	TRBJ1-6	NA	CASSLQGARVPLHF	TGTGCCAGCTCCCTACAGGGCGCTCGAGTTCCCCTCCACTTT
NA	TRBV5-4	TRBJ1-2	NA	CASSLGRNYTF	TGTGCCAGCAGCTTGGGCAGGAACTACACCTTC
NA	TRBV5-1	TRBJ2-1	NA	CASSLDWNEQFF	TGCGCCAGCAGTTTGGACTGGAATGAGCAGTTCTTC
NA	TRBV6-5	TRBJ1-1	NA	CASSLGMGAQTEAFF	TGTGCCAGCAGTTTGGGCATGGGGGCGCAAACTGAAGCTTTCTTT
once	TRBV11-2	TRBJ2-5	TRBD1	CASSLGTGGQETQYF	TGTGCCAGCAGCCTCGGGACAGGGGGCCAAGAGACCCAGTACTTC
NA	TRBV6-1	TRBJ1-6	NA	CASTQGQYNSPLHF	TGTGCCAGCACACAGGGCCAATATAATTCACCCCTCCACTTT
NA	TRBV7-9	TRBJ1-4	NA	CASSSSRGEKLFF	TGTGCCAGCAGTTCCAGCAGGGGCGAAAAACTGTTTTTT
once	TRBV11-2	TRBJ1-1	NA	CASSMSTEAFF	TGTGCCAGCAGTATGAGCACTGAAGCTTTCTTT
NA	TRBV10-3	TRBJ1-5	TRBD1	CAISDDRGNQPQHF	TGTGCCATCAGTGACGACAGGGGTAATCAGCCCCAGCATTTT
NA	TRBV2	TRBJ2-2	TRBD1	CTSRGQAAVGELFF	TGTACCAGCAGGGGACAGGCGGCGGTCGGGGAGCTGTTTTTT
NA	TRBV5-4	TRBJ2-5	TRBD1	CASSRPGTGKETQYF	TGTGCCAGCAGCCGTCCCGGGACAGGGAAAGAGACCCAGTACTTC
few	TRBV12-5	TRBJ2-3	TRBD2	CASEDAGGPDTQYF	TGTGCTAGCGAAGATGCGGGAGGCCCAGATACGCAGTATTTT
NA	TRBV12-5	TRBJ1-1	NA	CASGLGEDLEAFF	TGTGCTAGTGGTTTGGGGGAGGACCTAGAAGCTTTCTTT
NA	TRBV6-5	TRBJ1-2	NA	CASSYGRIAKGYTF	TGTGCCAGCAGTTACGGCAGGATTGCTAAAGGCTACACCTTC
NA	TRBV6-6	TRBJ2-1	TRBD1	CASSYPGGTGNNEQFF	TGTGCCAGCAGTTACCCGGGCGGGACAGGGAACAATGAGCAGTTCTTC
NA	TRBV29-1	TRBJ1-1	NA	CSVEGHWEAFF	TGCAGCGTTGAGGGGCACTGGGAAGCTTTCTTT
NA	TRBV6-4	TRBJ2-2	NA	CASRTTGRNTGELFF	TGTGCCAGCAGGACAACAGGGAGGAACACCGGGGAGCTGTTTTTT
NA	TRBV4-2	TRBJ2-1	TRBD2	CASSQDPAGGYFYNEQFF	TGTGCCAGCAGCCAAGATCCCGCGGGGGGCTATTTCTACAATGAGCAGTTCTTC
NA	TRBV29-1	TRBJ2-7	NA	CSVATGTYEQYF	TGCAGCGTAGCGACGGGAACCTACGAGCAGTACTTC
once	TRBV29-1	TRBJ2-7	NA	CSVSGPTEQYF	TGCAGCGTTTCAGGCCCGACCGAGCAGTACTTC
NA	TRBV29-1	TRBJ1-2	NA	CSVTRDRPNESYTF	TGCAGCGTTACCCGAGACAGGCCCAATGAGAGCTACACCTTC
NA	TRBV6-1	TRBJ1-5	NA	CASRRASAQPQHF	TGTGCCAGCCGCAGGGCCTCGGCTCAGCCCCAGCATTTT
NA	TRBV9	TRBJ2-3	NA	CASSVRVALDTQYF	TGTGCCAGCAGCGTCCGAGTAGCGCTAGATACGCAGTATTTT